A selection of T cell receptor beta chains follows, all from one sample in a study of Tregs in tolerant kidney transplant recipients. Profiling relied on immunoSEQ multiplex PCR, and the TCRdb table lists in-frame clones only, not all of them. The profile shows 74,000 or so clones, around 90% of them singletons. This specimen consisted of CD4+ T cells from blood (PBMCs), obtained 24 months after the transplant. The receptors derive from a human patient who received a combined kidney and bone marrow transplant. A share of the T cells may be of graft donor origin. The CDR3 runs from the conserved cysteine through the conserved F or W. D genes are given only for firm matches. The size entry is marked missing in some rows and otherwise reads once, few, many or a size class.

j_call clone_size d_call v_call cdr3_aa cdr3_nt
TRBJ2-1 . . TRBV4-3 CASSQDSGPGTSNEQFF TGCGCCAGCAGCCAAGACTCCGGGCCGGGTACTAGCAATGAGCAGTTCTTC
TRBJ2-1 . . TRBV6-5 CASSVGTSSYNEQFF TGTGCCAGCAGCGTAGGGACAAGCTCCTACAATGAGCAGTTCTTC
TRBJ2-7 once . TRBV28 CASRIAYEQYF TGTGCCAGCAGGATAGCCTACGAGCAGTACTTC
TRBJ1-6 few . TRBV11-3 CASSLDLPGSPLHF TGTGCCAGCAGCTTAGACCTCCCAGGTTCACCCCTCCACTTT
TRBJ2-3 . TRBD2 TRBV19 CASSTRTSGGNTDTQYF TGTGCCAGTAGTACGAGGACTAGCGGGGGAAACACAGATACGCAGTATTTT
TRBJ1-6 . TRBD1 TRBV28 CASSSTGPNSPLHF TGTGCCAGCAGTTCGACAGGGCCCAATTCACCCCTCCACTTT
TRBJ2-2 . . TRBV4-1 CASSQDGPRTGELFF TGCGCCAGCAGCCAAGATGGTCCTAGAACTGGGGAGCTGTTTTTT
TRBJ2-1 . TRBD1 TRBV5-8 CASSSRDSFYNEQFF TGTGCCAGCAGCTCCCGGGACAGCTTCTACAATGAGCAGTTCTTC
TRBJ2-3 . TRBD1 TRBV2 CASSVPLTGASTDTQYF TGTGCCAGCAGTGTCCCCCTCACAGGGGCGAGCACAGATACGCAGTATTTT
TRBJ1-3 . . TRBV11-3 CASSLNRLAGNTIYF TGTGCCAGCAGCTTGAACAGGCTCGCCGGAAACACCATATATTTT
TRBJ1-6 few . TRBV18 CASSRQGMDSPLHF TGTGCCAGCTCACGCCAGGGGATGGATTCACCCCTCCACTTT
TRBJ1-5 once . TRBV6-1 CASSESDRRRSLWVQPQHF TGTGCCAGCAGTGAATCTGACAGGAGGAGGTCCCTTTGGGTTCAGCCCCAGCATTTT
TRBJ2-3 . TRBD2 TRBV6-5 CASSRAGLQGDTQYF TGTGCCAGCAGCCGAGCGGGGTTGCAGGGAGATACGCAGTATTTT
TRBJ1-1 . TRBD1 TRBV6-1 CASSETGLGTEAFF TGTGCCAGCAGTGAGACAGGGCTGGGCACTGAAGCTTTCTTT
TRBJ2-2 . . TRBV19 CASNRAAELFF TGTGCCAGTAACAGGGCGGCCGAGCTGTTTTTT
TRBJ2-3 . TRBD2 TRBV27 CASSPGRGTDTQYF TGTGCCAGCAGCCCCGGGAGGGGGACAGATACGCAGTATTTT
TRBJ2-7 . . TRBV7-3 CASSPSGGQSYEQYF TGTGCCAGCAGCCCTTCAGGGGGGCAATCCTACGAGCAGTACTTC
TRBJ1-6 . . TRBV7-2 CASSLIGRSGSPLHF TGTGCCAGCAGCTTAATAGGTCGGAGCGGTTCCCCCCTCCACTTT
TRBJ2-5 few TRBD2 TRBV25-1 CASTQTSAIWETQYF TGTGCCAGCACCCAGACTAGCGCGATTTGGGAGACCCAGTACTTC
TRBJ2-3 . TRBD2 TRBV7-9 CASSTLGLGQKYF TGTGCCAGCAGCACCCTGGGACTAGGCCAGAAGTATTTT
TRBJ2-2 . . TRBV29-1 CSVASSADTGELFF TGCAGCGTTGCCTCTAGCGCAGACACCGGGGAGCTGTTTTTT
TRBJ1-1 . . TRBV5-4 CASSLQGNTEAFF TGTGCCAGCAGCTTGCAGGGGAACACTGAAGCTTTCTTT
TRBJ2-7 . . TRBV7-2 CASSLGGLGQYF TGTGCCAGCAGCTTAGGAGGGCTTGGGCAGTACTTC
TRBJ1-6 . TRBD1 TRBV5-5 CASRQGASDNSPLHF TGTGCCAGCAGACAGGGGGCGTCGGATAATTCACCCCTCCACTTT
TRBJ2-3 . . TRBV19 CASTPARVPTTSTDTQYF TGTGCCAGTACTCCCGCGCGGGTACCGACAACTAGCACAGATACGCAGTATTTT
TRBJ2-7 . TRBD1 TRBV7-2 CASSLRDRGYEQYF TGTGCCAGCAGCTTACGGGACAGGGGCTACGAGCAGTACTTC
TRBJ2-6 . . TRBV6-1 CASSDRHFSGANVLTF TGTGCCAGCAGTGACAGACATTTCTCTGGGGCCAACGTCCTGACTTTC